The 15 T cell receptor beta chains in this list originate from one sample, sequenced in a study of Ad26.COV2.S vaccination and SARS-CoV-2 variants. Sequencing used immunoSEQ multiplex PCR; TCRdb keeps in-frame clones, though not all of them. The sample records roughly 420,000 clones, roughly 90% being singletons. The treatment here: roughly 18 received Ad26.COV2.S at low or high dose, single or two shots; 5 received placebo; per-sample allocation not given. Following the first vaccine or placebo injection, samples were taken on day 63. Material: peripheral blood, obtained in a trial of Ad26.COV2.S vaccine versus placebo. Receptors were obtained from a person between 18 and 59 years old who received the Ad26.COV2.S COVID-19 vaccine or a placebo.

This clone was recorded a few times. The chain joins TRBV5-4 to TRBJ2-2; D assignment may be TRBD1 or TRBD2 (5 bases each). This CDR3 has 14 residues. CDR1 and CDR2 (germline): SGHNT, YYREEE (reference sequence). Trimming cost V 4 bases and J 3 bases, with 10 bases left between them. In DNA, the CDR3 is TGTGCCAGCAGCAGGGACCGCTACACCGGGGAGCTGTTTTTT. This gives the protein CASSRDRYTGELFF.

This clone turned up a few times. Being one base from a much bigger clone, this may be a read error. V usage is TRBV6-2 or TRBV6-3 and J usage is TRBJ2-3; D is ambiguous. The CDR3 is 13 amino acids. Trimming cost V 2 bases and J 0 bases, with 3 bases left between them. In germline, CDR1 is MNHEY, CDR2 SVGEGT. The CDR3 region has the DNA TGTGCCAGCAGTTACACTAGCACAGATACGCAGTATTTT. Translated: CASSYTSTDTQYF.

The chain combines TRBV15 with TRBJ2-3, with 11 bases identical to TRBD2. Germline V gives CDR1 LNHNV, CDR2 YYDKDF (reference sequence). The CDR3 sequence is 16 residues long. V lost 0 bases to trimming and J lost 3 bases; unmatched junction nucleotides: 2. CDR3 sequence: CATSRDGTSGTDTQYF. The CDR3 bases are TGTGCCACCAGCAGAGATGGGACTAGCGGAACAGATACGCAGTATTTT.

This clone has more than one count but fewer than ten. The chain carries TRBV7-2 and TRBJ2-3, with 9 bases lining up with TRBD2. Per germline, CDR1 SGHTA and CDR2 FQGNSA. CDR3 length equals 16 residues. Trimming took 1 base from V and 3 from J; bases not matched to a gene: 5. This chain's CDR3 is CASSLGRLAGTDTQYF. The DNA for the CDR3 is TGTGCCAGCAGCTTAGGGCGCCTAGCGGGGACAGATACGCAGTATTTT. The full variable domain, with the rest looked up from reference TRBV7-2 and TRBJ2-3, is GAGVSQSPSNKVTEKGKDVELRCDPISGHTALYWYRQSLGQGLEFLIYFQGNSAPDKSGLPSDRFSAERTGGSVSTLTIQRTQQEDSAVYLCASSLGRLAGTDTQYFGPGTRLTVL.

The gene calls are TRBV7-3 and TRBJ2-2; D remains ambiguous. The CDR3 length is 14 residues. From germline, CDR1 is SGHTA and CDR2 FQGTGA. Trimming shortened V by 3 bases and J by 5 bases, and 10 bases separated the two germline ends. The CDR3 loop reads CASSFLAGTGELFF. In DNA, the CDR3 is TGTGCCAGCAGCTTCCTTGCAGGTACCGGGGAGCTGTTTTTT. The variable domain in full, with the rest retrieved from reference TRBV7-3 and TRBJ2-2, is GAGVSQTPSNKVTEKGKYVELRCDPISGHTALYWYRQSLGQGPEFLIYFQGTGAADDSGLPNDRFFAVRPEGSVSTLKIQRTERGDSAVYLCASSFLAGTGELFFGEGSRLTVL.

The V call is TRBV11-3, the J call TRBJ2-1; D possibly corresponds to TRBD2 (6 bases). CDR1 is SGHNT and CDR2 is YENEEA in the germline V gene. CDR3 length: 15 residues. V gave up 6 bases and J gave up 5 bases, with 17 bases separating them. DNA of the CDR3: TGTGCCAGCAGTGGGTACGGGGGAGGCGACAATGAGCAGTTCTTC. Amino acid sequence: CASSGYGGGDNEQFF.

This clone has a single count. The gene calls are TRBV4-1 and TRBJ2-6; D is uncertain. The CDR3 consists of 15 residues. CDR1 is MGHRA, CDR2 YSYEKL, per germline. Trimming took 0 bases from V and 0 from J, leaving 3 bases between them. CDR3 coding DNA: TGCGCCAGCAGCCAAGACAGCTCTGGGGCCAACGTCCTGACTTTC. Protein sequence: CASSQDSSGANVLTF.

The V and J genes are TRBV4-1 and TRBJ2-3; D perhaps matches TRBD2 (5 bases). The CDR3 spans 14 residues. Trimming left V 4 bases short and J 4 bases short, with 12 bases between. From germline, CDR1 is MGHRA and CDR2 YSYEKL. In DNA form, the CDR3 reads TGCGCCAGCAGCCGCCTACTAGGTGCAGATACGCAGTATTTT. Translation gives CASSRLLGADTQYF.

The sample holds a few counts of this clone. This CDR3 is CASSRTGTFNSPLHF. As DNA, the CDR3 is TGTGCCAGCAGCCGTACCGGGACGTTTAATTCACCCCTCCACTTT. The V gene is TRBV7-9, the J gene TRBJ1-6; D might be TRBD1 (5 bases). The germline V gene encodes CDR1 SEHNR and CDR2 FQNEAQ (reference sequence). The CDR3 sequence is 15 residues long. V was cut by 5 bases and J by 6 bases, with 14 bases left in between.

This clone was observed once. This chain joins TRBV4-3 and TRBJ2-2; TRBD1 agrees at 7 bases. The CDR3 spans 13 residues. The V and J ends lost 4 bases and 6 bases, in that order; junction bases with no gene match: 2. Germline CDR1 reads LGHNA; CDR2 reads YSLEER. CDR3 sequence: CASSRGQAGELFF. The DNA for the CDR3 is TGCGCCAGCAGCCGAGGACAGGCCGGGGAGCTGTTTTTT.

The gene calls are TRBV19 and TRBJ1-5; weak D call: TRBD1 (5 bases). Looked up from germline, CDR1 is LNHDA and CDR2 is SQIVND (reference sequence). V gave up 3 bases and J gave up 5 bases, with 17 bases separating them. This CDR3 region has 16 residues. The CDR3 region has the DNA TGTGCCAGTAGTATCCTTCCGGCAGGGAGCGATCAGCCCCAGCATTTT. As protein: CASSILPAGSDQPQHF.

V gene TRBV21-1 combines with J gene TRBJ2-3; TRBD2 reflects the table's D call only, with no check against the DNA. TRBV21-1 represents a pseudogene. The CDR3 covers 15 residues. Written as DNA, the CDR3 is TGTGCCAGCAGCAAGGAAGCGGGGGGGACAGATACGCAGTATTTT. Its protein is CASSKEAGGTDTQYF.

This rearrangement joins TRBV7-8 to TRBJ1-1; D perhaps matches TRBD1 (6 bases). Between the trimmed V and J ends, which lost 1 base and 3 bases, there was a span of 15 bases. From germline, CDR1 is SGHVS and CDR2 FQNEAQ. This CDR3 spans 16 amino acids. CDR3 sequence (DNA): TGTGCCAGCAGCTTAGGAAAGGGGGTGCGTTACACTGAAGCTTTCTTT. Amino acid sequence: CASSLGKGVRYTEAFF.

CDR3 sequence: CASSQDLTGGSGANVLTF. Here the CDR3 DNA reads TGCGCCAGCAGCCAAGATCTTACCGGGGGCTCTGGGGCCAACGTCCTGACTTTC. The gene calls are TRBV4-3 and TRBJ2-6, with D tentatively TRBD2 (6 bases). Per the germline V gene, CDR1 is LGHNA and CDR2 is YSLEER. V shed 0 bases and J shed 0 bases, with 12 bases lying between them. CDR3 length: 18 amino acids.

This clone was observed a single time. The V call is TRBV11-2, the J call TRBJ2-2; 7 nucleotides match TRBD1. In germline, CDR1 is SGHAT, CDR2 FQNNGV. The CDR3 totals 16 residues. J was trimmed by 0 bases and V by 5 bases; bases with no gene match: 6. CDR3 loop: CASSNAGTANTGELFF. CDR3 sequence (DNA): TGTGCCAGCAGCAATGCCGGGACAGCGAACACCGGGGAGCTGTTTTTT. The full variable domain, with the rest looked up from reference TRBV11-2 and TRBJ2-2, is EAGVAQSPRYKIIEKRQSVAFWCNPISGHATLYWYQQILGQGPKLLIQFQNNGVVDDSQLPKDRFSAERLKGVDSTLKIQPAKLEDSAVYLCASSNAGTANTGELFFGEGSRLTVL.